The rows below give T cell receptor beta chains drawn from one sample of a study of CD8 T cells in Susac syndrome. TCRdb redid the calling of the immunoSEQ multiplex PCR reads with MiXCR, one entry per CDR3 protein. The sample lists hundreds of thousands of distinct CDR3 sequences, about 94% occurring once. The sequencing sample was made of CD4+ T cells from PBMCs. These receptors all stem from a human donor with Susac syndrome. Both conserved end residues are part of each CDR3. A D gene is named only where the DNA matches it firmly. Not all rows give a size; the values are once, few, many and, for expanded clones, a class.

>TRBJ1-3|NA|NA|TRBV9
CASSVQGSENTIYF
TGTGCCAGCAGCGTGCAGGGCTCTGAAAACACCATATATTTT
>TRBJ2-7|NA|once|TRBV18
CASSPGSDVAYEQYF
TGTGCCAGCTCACCGGGTTCAGACGTAGCCTACGAGCAGTACTTC
>TRBJ1-4|NA|NA|TRBV7-9
CASRSLDATNEKLFF
TGTGCCAGCAGATCCCTTGATGCAACTAATGAAAAACTGTTTTTT
>TRBJ2-3|TRBD2|NA|TRBV20-1
CSAVAGGTPDTQYF
TGCAGTGCTGTAGCGGGGGGGACGCCAGATACGCAGTATTTT
>TRBJ2-7|NA|NA|TRBV20-1
CSARDFEGSPYEQYF
TGCAGTGCTAGGGACTTCGAAGGGAGCCCCTACGAGCAGTACTTC
>TRBJ1-1|NA|NA|TRBV12-3/TRBV12-4
CASSLIPGPPNTEAFF
TGTGCCAGCAGTCTCATACCCGGGCCTCCGAACACTGAAGCTTTCTTT
>TRBJ2-3|NA|NA|TRBV7-2
CASSRGTGGLPTDTQYF
TGTGCCAGCAGCCGGGGGACGGGGGGCCTTCCCACAGATACGCAGTATTTT
>TRBJ2-7|TRBD2|NA|TRBV18
CASSPQAGPRDEQYF
TGTGCCAGCTCACCCCAAGCGGGGCCCAGGGACGAGCAGTACTTC
>TRBJ2-3|NA|NA|TRBV29-1
CSADYRRGTDTQYF
TGCAGCGCCGACTACAGGAGGGGCACAGATACGCAGTATTTT
>TRBJ2-5|NA|NA|TRBV3-1
CASSQEGTGGQYF
TGTGCCAGCAGCCAAGAAGGGACCGGTGGCCAGTACTTC
>TRBJ2-3|NA|NA|TRBV30
CAWSRGGAEDTQYF
TGTGCCTGGAGTAGGGGGGGGGCCGAAGATACGCAGTATTTT
>TRBJ1-1|NA|NA|TRBV13
CASSFKVVGTEAFF
TGTGCCAGCAGCTTTAAGGTCGTGGGCACTGAAGCTTTCTTT
>TRBJ2-6|NA|NA|TRBV6-2/TRBV6-3
CASRRSIASSGANVLTF
TGTGCCAGCCGCCGATCAATAGCTAGCTCTGGGGCCAACGTCCTGACTTTC
>TRBJ2-7|TRBD1|few|TRBV5-1
CASSLSTGATYEQYF
TGCGCCAGCAGCCTCTCGACAGGGGCCACCTACGAGCAGTACTTC
>TRBJ2-1|NA|once|TRBV6-2/TRBV6-3
CASTRAGGLNEQFF
TGTGCCAGCACCAGGGCAGGGGGGCTCAATGAGCAGTTCTTC
>TRBJ2-3|TRBD1|NA|TRBV6-1
CASRIKGGQGPDTQYF
TGTGCCAGCAGGATTAAAGGGGGACAGGGCCCAGATACGCAGTATTTT
>TRBJ2-5|TRBD1|NA|TRBV10-3
CATGQGAVGETQYF
TGTGCCACTGGACAGGGGGCAGTAGGAGAGACCCAGTACTTC
>TRBJ2-1|NA|once|TRBV10-3
CAISEYSINEQFF
TGTGCCATCAGTGAGTATTCGATCAATGAGCAGTTCTTC
>TRBJ1-5|NA|NA|TRBV7-2
CASSSRLSNQPQHF
TGTGCCAGCAGCTCGCGGCTTAGCAATCAGCCCCAGCATTTT
>TRBJ1-4|TRBD1|NA|TRBV27
CASSLSRTGVVGEKLFF
TGTGCCAGCAGTTTATCCCGGACAGGGGTAGTCGGTGAAAAACTGTTTTTT
>TRBJ2-7|NA|NA|TRBV7-6
CASSLQPVRAYEQYF
TGTGCCAGCAGCTTACAGCCGGTTAGGGCCTACGAGCAGTACTTC
>TRBJ1-3|NA|NA|TRBV4-3
CASSQDPDRGGTIYF
TGCGCCAGCAGCCAAGACCCGGACAGAGGAGGCACCATATATTTT
>TRBJ2-3|NA|NA|TRBV29-1
CSVDPGLSTDTQYF
TGCAGCGTTGATCCCGGGCTTAGCACAGATACGCAGTATTTT
>TRBJ2-1|NA|NA|TRBV3-1
CASSPLGREYNEQFF
TGTGCCAGCAGCCCCCTCGGTAGGGAATACAATGAGCAGTTCTTC
>TRBJ1-5|NA|NA|TRBV29-1
CSAGTPNQPQHF
TGCAGCGCCGGCACACCTAATCAGCCCCAGCATTTT
>TRBJ2-3|NA|NA|TRBV6-2/TRBV6-3
CASSYGPTTQYF
TGTGCCAGCAGTTATGGACCGACTACGCAGTATTTT
>TRBJ1-2|TRBD1|NA|TRBV4-3
CASSQEGGEGNYGYTF
TGCGCCAGCAGCCAAGAAGGGGGCGAAGGGAACTATGGCTACACCTTC
>TRBJ1-2|NA|NA|TRBV27
CASSLVSGPRLYGYTF
TGTGCCAGCAGTTTGGTTTCGGGACCGAGACTCTATGGCTACACCTTC
>TRBJ2-1|TRBD1|NA|TRBV5-6
CASSFGQEIYNEQFF
TGTGCCAGCAGCTTTGGACAGGAGATCTACAATGAGCAGTTCTTC
>TRBJ2-1|TRBD2|NA|TRBV4-3
CASSQGEGGGTYNEQFF
TGCGCCAGCAGCCAAGGGGAGGGCGGGGGGACCTACAATGAGCAGTTCTTC
>TRBJ2-7|NA|NA|TRBV3-1
CASSLNPDDEQYF
TGTGCCAGCAGCCTCAACCCTGACGACGAGCAGTACTTC
>TRBJ2-3|NA|NA|TRBV2
CASSEADTDTQYF
TGTGCCAGCAGTGAAGCCGACACAGATACGCAGTATTTT
>TRBJ2-2|NA|NA|TRBV9
CASSPPGELTGELFF
TGTGCCAGCAGCCCTCCAGGGGAACTCACCGGGGAGCTGTTTTTT
>TRBJ1-5|TRBD1|NA|TRBV5-6
CASSSQGAINQPQHF
TGTGCCAGCAGCTCGCAGGGGGCGATTAATCAGCCCCAGCATTTT
>TRBJ1-5|NA|NA|TRBV4-1
CASSRSPQSDQPQHF
TGCGCCAGCAGCCGCAGCCCACAGAGTGATCAGCCCCAGCATTTT
>TRBJ1-2|NA|NA|TRBV12-3/TRBV12-4
CASSRTVYGYTF
TGTGCCAGCAGCCGGACAGTGTATGGCTACACCTTC
>TRBJ1-5|NA|NA|TRBV12-5
CASGFESNQPQHF
TGTGCTAGTGGTTTTGAGAGCAATCAGCCCCAGCATTTT
>TRBJ1-1|TRBD1|NA|TRBV30
CAWSQGARDTEAFF
TGTGCCTGGAGCCAGGGGGCCCGGGACACTGAAGCTTTCTTT
>TRBJ2-3|TRBD2|NA|TRBV12-5
CASGLPLGLVSTDTQYF
TGTGCTAGTGGTTTGCCTCTCGGACTAGTCAGCACAGATACGCAGTATTTT
>TRBJ2-7|NA|NA|TRBV14
CASSQVLPGEQYF
TGTGCCAGCAGCCAAGTTTTACCGGGCGAGCAGTACTTC
>TRBJ1-6|NA|NA|TRBV7-9
CALGGASNSPLHF
TGTGCCCTCGGAGGGGCAAGCAATTCACCCCTCCACTTT
>TRBJ2-7|NA|NA|TRBV18
CASSPSGVPNEQYF
TGTGCCAGCTCACCGTCGGGGGTCCCGAACGAGCAGTACTTC
>TRBJ2-1|TRBD2|NA|TRBV30
CAWSVWGGVYNEQFF
TGTGCCTGGAGTGTCTGGGGGGGGGTCTACAATGAGCAGTTCTTC
>TRBJ1-6|NA|NA|TRBV20-1
CSPSGNSPLHF
TGCAGCCCCTCGGGGAATTCACCCCTCCACTTT
>TRBJ2-2|NA|NA|TRBV20-1
CSAPSPLGDTGELFF
TGCAGTGCTCCCTCTCCGCTAGGGGACACCGGGGAGCTGTTTTTT
>TRBJ2-1|NA|NA|TRBV2
CASTGFSSYNEQFF
TGTGCCAGCACGGGGTTCAGCTCCTACAATGAGCAGTTCTTC
>TRBJ1-5|TRBD1|once|TRBV6-5
CASSQTGGGQPQHF
TGTGCCAGCAGCCAGACAGGGGGCGGTCAGCCCCAGCATTTT
>TRBJ2-5|TRBD2|NA|TRBV4-3
CASSLTSGTQETQYF
TGCGCCAGCAGCCTGACTAGCGGGACTCAAGAGACCCAGTACTTC
>TRBJ2-5|NA|once|TRBV20-1
CSASRQGGPYQETQYF
TGCAGTGCTAGTAGGCAGGGGGGGCCGTACCAAGAGACCCAGTACTTC
>TRBJ1-6|TRBD1|NA|TRBV6-1
CASSLGTGAINSPLHF
TGTGCCAGCAGTCTCGGGACAGGGGCGATTAATTCACCCCTCCACTTT
>TRBJ2-1|TRBD1|NA|TRBV28
CASSPTGTVYNEQFF
TGTGCCAGCAGCCCAACCGGGACAGTATACAATGAGCAGTTCTTC
>TRBJ1-1|NA|once|TRBV29-1
CSAALEGEAFF
TGCAGCGCGGCTTTGGAGGGGGAAGCTTTCTTT
>TRBJ2-1|NA|NA|TRBV19
CASSPNRVHNEQFF
TGTGCCAGTAGTCCCAACAGGGTCCACAATGAGCAGTTCTTC
>TRBJ1-5|NA|NA|TRBV5-4
CASSPDGQRAPQHF
TGTGCCAGCAGCCCGGACGGACAGCGAGCGCCCCAGCATTTT
>TRBJ1-6|NA|NA|TRBV12-3/TRBV12-4
CASSLSGSPLHF
TGTGCCAGCAGTTTATCGGGGTCACCCCTCCACTTT
>TRBJ2-5|TRBD2|NA|TRBV7-8
CASSPTPLAGLETQYF
TGTGCCAGCAGCCCAACCCCCCTAGCGGGGCTCGAGACCCAGTACTTC
>TRBJ2-5|NA|NA|TRBV9
CASSGGRGETQYF
TGTGCCAGCAGCGGGGGACGGGGGGAGACCCAGTACTTC